The 3 T cell receptor beta chains reported below all come from one sample, sequenced in a study of blood T cell repertoires in COVID-19 (dated by TCRdb to the early 2020s). The library was made by the immunoSEQ multiplex PCR assay. The source is immuneACCESS, and TCRdb retained only in-frame sequences with V and J called. Part of the clones is not carried over; for the studies checked, unresolved V genes explain less than half of this, and the remainder is unexplained. The sample table shows approximately 110,000 clones, and 75% to 90% are seen once. In total, the top ten clones hold about 34% of the sample. Sequenced material: peripheral blood. The receptors come from a woman at least 80 years old with acute or convalescent COVID-19.

The chain is built from TRBV13 and TRBJ2-1, with D perhaps matching TRBD2 (5 bases). The CDR3 totals 12 residues. V lost 4 bases and J 6 bases, leaving 7 bases between the germline ends. Germline lookup yields CDR1 PRHDT and CDR2 FYEKMQ (reference sequence). The CDR3 loop is CASSSGINEQFF. Here the CDR3 DNA reads TGTGCCAGCAGCTCCGGGATCAATGAGCAGTTCTTC.

This clone was seen a handful of times. The gene calls are TRBV2 and TRBJ2-7, with TRBD2 matching 16 bases. With V trimmed by 5 bases and J by 5 bases, 24 bases remained unmatched. Germline assignment: CDR1 SNHLY and CDR2 FYNNEI. The CDR3 is made up of 22 amino acids. The CDR3 coding sequence is TGTGCCAGCAGTCGTCCCGGGACTAGCGGGGGGGCTGCAGCCCGAGGAGTCCACGAGCAGTACTTC. Its protein product is CASSRPGTSGGAAARGVHEQYF.

V is TRBV9 and J is TRBJ2-1; 11 positions agree with TRBD2. Germline CDR1 reads SGDLS; CDR2 reads YYNGEE. This CDR3 region has 19 residues. J lost 2 bases, V lost 6 bases, and 16 bases had no gene match. CDR3: CASNPDVAGGPRAYNEQFF. The CDR3 DNA sequence: TGTGCCAGCAACCCGGATGTAGCGGGGGGGCCTAGGGCCTACAATGAGCAGTTCTTC.